This T cell receptor (beta chain) emerged from a study of blood T cell repertoires in COVID-19. The wider study: Donors in the United States, Italy and Spain gave samples during acute or convalescent COVID-19. PBMCs, B-cell-depleted T cells, or T cells provided the cDNA or gDNA that made up the material.

The CDR3 length is 16 residues. Trimming cost V 6 bases and J 1 base; bases outside gene matches: 9. Germline V CDR1 and CDR2: MRHNA, SNTAGT. Under the authors' procedure: Reference gene primer amplification gave estimated nucleated cell counts. The method was immunoSEQ multiplex PCR; TCRdb's version includes in-frame clones alone and lacks a portion of them. That table supplies the V and J calls and clone size; D and trimming were determined from the DNA. The repertoire includes over 60,000 clones, roughly 86% of them detected once, and under 15% sits in the top ten. This chain joins TRBV6-4 and TRBJ2-3, with TRBD1 matching over 8 bases. The TCR comes from a woman aged 55-70 years with acute or convalescent COVID-19. The sequenced sample was peripheral blood. The DNA for the CDR3 is TGTGCCAGCAGAGCCAGGGGGCCGACGGGCACAGATACGCAGTATTTT. Residues: CASRARGPTGTDTQYF.